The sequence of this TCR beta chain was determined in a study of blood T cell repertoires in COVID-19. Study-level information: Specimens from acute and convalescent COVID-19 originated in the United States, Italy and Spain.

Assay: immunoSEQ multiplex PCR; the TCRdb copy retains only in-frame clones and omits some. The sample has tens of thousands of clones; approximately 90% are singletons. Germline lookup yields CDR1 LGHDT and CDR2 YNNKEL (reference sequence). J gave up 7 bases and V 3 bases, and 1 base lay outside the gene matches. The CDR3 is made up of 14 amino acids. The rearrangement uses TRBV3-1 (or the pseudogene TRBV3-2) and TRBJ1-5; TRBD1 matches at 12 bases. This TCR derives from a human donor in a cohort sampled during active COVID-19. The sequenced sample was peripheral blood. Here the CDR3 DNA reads TGTGCCAGCAGCCAGGGGACAGGGGGCCAGCCCCAGCATTTT. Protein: CASSQGTGGQPQHF.